Listed below are T cell receptor beta chains from one sample, sequenced in a study of shared clonotypes between healthy human individuals. The protocol was immunoSEQ multiplex PCR, while the TCRdb copy is restricted to in-frame clones and leaves out a portion. The table has around 2,000,000 clones, roughly 94% seen once. The sequenced sample consisted of naive CD4+ T cells sorted from blood. These receptor sequences come from a man younger than 35 in good health. Both conserved end residues are part of each CDR3. A D gene is named only where the DNA matches it firmly. Not every row has a clone size; where given, it reads once, few, many or a size class.

abundance,j_gene,v_gene,d_gene,CDR3aa,CDR3nt
.,TRBJ2-1,TRBV7-9,.,CASSLVGTSYNEQFF,TGTGCCAGCAGCTTAGTCGGGACCTCCTACAATGAGCAGTTCTTC
.,TRBJ2-1,TRBV6-1,.,CASDRGSYNEQFF,TGTGCCAGTGACAGAGGCTCCTACAATGAGCAGTTCTTC
.,TRBJ2-5,TRBV15,TRBD1,CATSKGDSYQETQYF,TGTGCCACCAGCAAGGGGGACAGTTACCAAGAGACCCAGTACTTC
.,TRBJ1-6,TRBV6-6,TRBD1,CASTMTGENSPLHF,TGTGCCAGCACGATGACAGGGGAAAATTCACCCCTCCACTTT
.,TRBJ1-1,TRBV11-3,.,CASSLDCDTSTNTEAFF,TGTGCCAGCAGCTTAGATTGCGACACCAGTACGAACACTGAAGCTTTCTTT
once,TRBJ1-6,TRBV19,.,CASKGLSSYNSPLHF,TGTGCCAGTAAGGGACTCAGCTCCTATAATTCACCCCTCCACTTT
.,TRBJ2-3,TRBV27,.,CASSQGLGTDTQYF,TGTGCCAGCAGTCAGGGCCTGGGGACAGATACGCAGTATTTT
.,TRBJ1-2,TRBV9,TRBD1,CASSVAPGQGFDYGYTF,TGTGCCAGCAGCGTAGCCCCGGGACAGGGGTTTGACTATGGCTACACCTTC
.,TRBJ2-3,TRBV5-5,.,CASSPAGDTQYF,TGTGCCAGCAGCCCAGCTGGAGATACGCAGTATTTT
.,TRBJ2-7,TRBV20-1,.,CSARDGYEQYF,TGCAGTGCTAGAGATGGCTACGAGCAGTACTTC
.,TRBJ2-2,TRBV6-1,.,CASARWNTGELFF,TGTGCCAGTGCTAGGTGGAACACCGGGGAGCTGTTTTTT